Presented here are 20 T cell receptor beta chains from one specimen sequenced in a study of neoadjuvant nivolumab and ipilimumab in lung cancer. Data came from immunoSEQ multiplex PCR; TCRdb stores just in-frame clones and leaves some out. Of over 25,000 clones listed, 92% were seen once; the top ten hold 2% to 2.5%. The starting material was peripheral blood, obtained after neoadjuvant nivolumab, alone or with ipilimumab, at or shortly before surgery. The source of these receptors is an adult with non-small cell lung cancer.

The rearrangement uses TRBV13 and TRBJ2-7; D unresolved. Germline assignment: CDR1 PRHDT and CDR2 FYEKMQ (reference sequence). V lost 4 bases and J 3 bases, leaving 13 bases between the germline ends. The CDR3 totals 14 residues. The CDR3 sequence is CASSSRGRLYEQYF. CDR3 sequence (DNA): TGTGCCAGCAGCTCCCGTGGCAGGCTCTACGAGCAGTACTTC.

The V call is TRBV28, the J call TRBJ2-3, with TRBD2 as a possible D gene (6 bases). V dropped 3 bases and J dropped 5 bases, with 12 bases sitting between them. In germline, CDR1 is MDHEN, CDR2 SYDVKM. This CDR3 contains 14 residues. The CDR3 loop is CASSFDGSRDTQYF. The CDR3 nucleotides read TGTGCCAGCAGTTTTGACGGGAGTAGAGATACGCAGTATTTT. Full variable domain (rest looked up from reference TRBV28 and TRBJ2-3): DVKVTQSSRYLVKRTGEKVFLECVQDMDHENMFWYRQDPGLGLRLIYFSYDVKMKEKGDIPEGYSVSREKKERFSLILESASTNQTSMYLCASSFDGSRDTQYFGPGTRLTVL.

This rearrangement joins TRBV2 to TRBJ1-5, with D possibly TRBD1 on 5 matching bases. V lost 5 bases and J lost 5, with 7 bases in between. Germline V gene data show CDR1 as SNHLY and CDR2 as FYNNEI. The CDR3 runs 12 residues. In DNA form, the CDR3 reads TGTGCCAGCAGTCGGGACGATCAGCCCCAGCATTTT. Amino acid sequence: CASSRDDQPQHF.

In nucleotides, the CDR3 is TGTGCCAGCAGCGCGATCAAGGGGACCAACACCATATATTTT. Encoded protein: CASSAIKGTNTIYF. The genes are TRBV11-2 and TRBJ1-3, with a tentative D call TRBD1 (5 bases). The CDR3 is 14 residues long. Germline CDR1 is SGHAT and CDR2 is FQNNGV. V dropped 5 bases and J dropped 7 bases, with 15 bases sitting between them.

The rearrangement links TRBV5-5 to TRBJ1-1; D remains unclear. The germline V gene encodes CDR1 SGHKS and CDR2 YYEKEE (reference sequence). V lost 0 bases and J lost 2, with 14 bases in between. The CDR3 consists of 16 residues. The CDR3 DNA reads as TGTGCCAGCAGCTTGGGGGAGCTGGGCCCAAACACTGAAGCTTTCTTT. This encodes CASSLGELGPNTEAFF.

The rearrangement uses TRBV7-2 and TRBJ2-7; TRBD1 matches 9 bases. V trimming: 5 bases; J trimming: 5 bases; junction bases outside the gene matches: 10. CDR3 length: 15 residues. The V gene's germline CDR1 is SGHTA and CDR2 FQGNSA. CDR3 residues: CASSPLGTGSHEQYF. The CDR3 DNA sequence: TGTGCCAGCAGCCCACTCGGGACAGGGTCCCACGAGCAGTACTTC.

Only one count was recorded for this clone. V and J are TRBV6-1 and TRBJ2-5; D unresolved. The CDR3 covers 12 residues. Germline V gene lookup returns CDR1 MNHNS and CDR2 SASEGT. The V and J ends lost 7 bases and 1 base respectively, with 7 bases between them. In nucleotides, the CDR3 is TGTGCCAGCAAATTCCCCCAAGAGACCCAGTACTTC. It yields the protein CASKFPQETQYF.

The genes are TRBV5-1 and TRBJ1-1; D is unclear. The CDR3 loop spans 14 amino acids. The germline V and J ends were trimmed by 4 bases and 4 bases, with 14 bases remaining between them. Germline V gene data show CDR1 as SGHRS and CDR2 as YFSETQ. As DNA, the CDR3 is TGCGCCAGCAGCGAGTTGGCGAGGACCACTGAAGCTTTCTTT. Protein product: CASSELARTTEAFF.

The V call is TRBV7-8, the J call TRBJ1-5, with TRBD1 identical over 8 bases. In germline, CDR1 is SGHVS, CDR2 FQNEAQ. J was trimmed by 4 bases and V by 4 bases; bases with no gene match: 3. The CDR3 covers 14 residues. The CDR3 protein is CASSSTGGNQPQHF. CDR3 bases: TGTGCCAGCAGCTCCACAGGGGGGAATCAGCCCCAGCATTTT.

The V call is TRBV9, the J call TRBJ2-1; 10 nucleotides align to TRBD1. V lost 0 bases and J lost 3; bases outside the gene matches: 6. This CDR3 is built from 17 residues. Germline assignment: CDR1 SGDLS and CDR2 YYNGEE. The CDR3 protein is CASSVGTGGLLYNEQFF. The DNA of the CDR3 is TGTGCCAGCAGCGTAGGGACAGGGGGTCTACTCTACAATGAGCAGTTCTTC.

The chain recombines TRBV29-1 with TRBJ1-5, with D hard to call. This CDR3 contains 12 residues. In germline, CDR1 is SQVTM, CDR2 ANQGSEA. V shed 6 bases and J shed 0 bases, with 6 bases lying between them. Here the CDR3 DNA reads TGCAGCGTCACAGATAGCAATCAGCCCCAGCATTTT. Translated: CSVTDSNQPQHF.

In its sample, this clone was seen once. The chain uses TRBV6-5 and TRBJ1-5; no firm D call. The germline gives CDR1 MNHEY, CDR2 SVGAGI. Trimming shortened V by 5 bases and J by 0 bases, and 11 bases separated the two germline ends. CDR3 length: 15 amino acids. The CDR3 sequence is CASSPQVYSNQPQHF. The CDR3 nucleotides read TGTGCCAGCAGTCCCCAGGTTTATAGCAATCAGCCCCAGCATTTT.

The chain uses TRBV7-8 and TRBJ2-7, with D possibly matching TRBD1 (5 bases). Germline-derived CDR1 and CDR2 are SGHVS and FQNEAQ. V lost 5 bases, J lost 0 bases, and 8 bases lay in between. The CDR3 is 13 amino acids. The chain's CDR3 is CASSLDSSYEQYF. The CDR3 nucleotides are TGTGCCAGCAGCCTCGACAGCTCCTACGAGCAGTACTTC.

The chain employs TRBV5-1 and TRBJ2-3, with D unresolved. This CDR3 comprises 16 residues. Germline V gene data show CDR1 as SGHRS and CDR2 as YFSETQ. V lost 4 bases, J lost 0 bases, and 15 bases lay in between. For the CDR3, the DNA is TGCGCCAGCAGCACCGGACCCTCCGCTAGCACAGATACGCAGTATTTT. This sequence encodes CASSTGPSASTDTQYF.

This rearrangement joins TRBV15 to TRBJ2-7; TRBD2 matches at 12 bases. CDR1 and CDR2 (germline): LNHNV, YYDKDF (reference sequence). Unmatched junction bases numbered 5, after V lost 5 bases and J lost 3 bases. This CDR3 is 15 amino acids long. CDR3 DNA sequence: TGTGCCACCAGCGACCGGACTAGCGGGGTCTACGAGCAGTACTTC. As protein: CATSDRTSGVYEQYF. The full variable domain, rest sourced from reference TRBV15 and TRBJ2-7, is DAMVIQNPRYQVTQFGKPVTLSCSQTLNHNVMYWYQQKSSQAPKLLFHYYDKDFNNEADTPDNFQSRRPNTSFCFLDIRSPGLGDTAMYLCATSDRTSGVYEQYFGPGTRLTVT.

V gene TRBV9 combines with J gene TRBJ2-7; the match to TRBD2 covers 14 bases. In germline, CDR1 is SGDLS, CDR2 YYNGEE. The V and J ends lost 4 bases and 4 bases, in that order; junction bases with no gene match: 10. The CDR3 length is 17 residues. The CDR3 spells CASSPRWGLAGEYEQYF. DNA of the CDR3: TGTGCCAGCAGCCCCCGATGGGGACTAGCGGGAGAATACGAGCAGTACTTC.

The J gene is TRBJ2-1, the V gene TRBV29-1; the match to TRBD2 covers 7 bases. The junction had 19 bases not matched to a gene; V was cut back by 7 bases and J by 10 bases. The germline V gene has CDR1 SQVTM and CDR2 ANQGSEA. The CDR3 has 15 amino acids. The CDR3 protein is CSALGGGRPIDEQFF. The CDR3, as DNA: TGCAGCGCTCTCGGTGGCGGGAGACCCATAGACGAGCAGTTCTTC.

V gene TRBV5-1 combines with J gene TRBJ2-3, with 7 bases lining up with TRBD1. The germline CDR1 and CDR2 sequences are SGHRS and YFSETQ. V lost 0 bases, J lost 3 bases, and 1 base stayed unmatched. This CDR3 has 14 amino acids. CDR3 in amino acids: CASSLEQGTDTQYF. CDR3 nucleotides: TGCGCCAGCAGCTTGGAACAGGGGACAGATACGCAGTATTTT.

The V and J genes are TRBV18 and TRBJ2-3; D gene ambiguous. CDR3 size: 14 residues. The V end lost 6 bases, the J end lost 0 bases, and 10 bases lay between the germline ends. Germline lookup yields CDR1 KGHSH and CDR2 LQKENI. This CDR3 reads CASSLEHSTDTQYF. The CDR3 coding sequence is TGTGCCAGCTCCCTTGAGCATAGCACAGATACGCAGTATTTT. The entire variable domain, with the rest obtained from reference TRBV18 and TRBJ2-3, is as follows: NAGVMQNPRHLVRRRGQEARLRCSPMKGHSHVYWYRQLPEEGLKFMVYLQKENIIDESGMPKERFSAEFPKEGPSILRIQQVVRGDSAAYFCASSLEHSTDTQYFGPGTRLTVL.

The V gene is TRBV5-1, the J gene TRBJ2-2; 8 nucleotides match TRBD1. Germline CDR1 reads SGHRS; CDR2 reads YFSETQ. This CDR3 is built from 15 residues. J was trimmed by 1 base and V by 7 bases; bases with no gene match: 6. CDR3 loop: CASRLGTGNTGELFF. CDR3 in DNA: TGCGCCAGCCGTCTCGGGACAGGGAACACCGGGGAGCTGTTTTTT. Filled out from reference TRBV5-1 and TRBJ2-2, the complete variable domain reads KAGVTQTPRYLIKTRGQQVTLSCSPISGHRSVSWYQQTPGQGLQFLFEYFSETQRNKGNFPGRFSGRQFSNSRSEMNVSTLELGDSALYLCASRLGTGNTGELFFGEGSRLTVL.